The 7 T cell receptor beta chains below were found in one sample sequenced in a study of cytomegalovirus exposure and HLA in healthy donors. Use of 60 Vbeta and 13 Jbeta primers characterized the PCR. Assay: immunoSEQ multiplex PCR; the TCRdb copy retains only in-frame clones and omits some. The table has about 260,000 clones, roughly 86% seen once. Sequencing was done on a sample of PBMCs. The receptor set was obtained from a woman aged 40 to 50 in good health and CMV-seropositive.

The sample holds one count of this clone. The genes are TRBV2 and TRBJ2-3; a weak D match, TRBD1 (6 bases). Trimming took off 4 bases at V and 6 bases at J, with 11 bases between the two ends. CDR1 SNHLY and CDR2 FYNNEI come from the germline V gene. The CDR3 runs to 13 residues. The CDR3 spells CASSGQGLDTQYF. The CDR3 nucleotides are TGTGCCAGCAGTGGTCAGGGGTTGGATACGCAGTATTTT.

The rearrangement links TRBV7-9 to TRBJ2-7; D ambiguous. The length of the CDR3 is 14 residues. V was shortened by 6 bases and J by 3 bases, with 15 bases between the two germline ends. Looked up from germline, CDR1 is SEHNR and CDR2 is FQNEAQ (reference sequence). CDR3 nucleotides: TGTGCCAGCAGTCCAACACAACAAAGCTACGAGCAGTACTTC. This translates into CASSPTQQSYEQYF.

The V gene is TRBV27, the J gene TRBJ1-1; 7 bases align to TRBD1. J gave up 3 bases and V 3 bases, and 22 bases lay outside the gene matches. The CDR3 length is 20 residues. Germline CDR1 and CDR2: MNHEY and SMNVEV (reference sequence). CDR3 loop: CASSFGPRTNRGPLDTEAFF. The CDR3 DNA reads TGTGCCAGCAGTTTTGGCCCAAGGACGAACAGGGGCCCCTTGGACACTGAAGCTTTCTTT.

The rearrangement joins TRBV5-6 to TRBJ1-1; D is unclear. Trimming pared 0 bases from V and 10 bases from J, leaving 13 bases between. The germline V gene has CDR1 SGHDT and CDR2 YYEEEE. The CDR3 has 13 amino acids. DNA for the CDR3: TGTGCCAGCAGCTTGGAACTGGGAGAGCCAGCTTTCTTT. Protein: CASSLELGEPAFF.

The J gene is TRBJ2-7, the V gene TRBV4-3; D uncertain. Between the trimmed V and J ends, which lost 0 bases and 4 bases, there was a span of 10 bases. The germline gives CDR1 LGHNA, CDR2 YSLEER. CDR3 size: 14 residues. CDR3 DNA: TGCGCCAGCAGCCAAGAAATGGCCCAATACGAGCAGTACTTC. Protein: CASSQEMAQYEQYF.

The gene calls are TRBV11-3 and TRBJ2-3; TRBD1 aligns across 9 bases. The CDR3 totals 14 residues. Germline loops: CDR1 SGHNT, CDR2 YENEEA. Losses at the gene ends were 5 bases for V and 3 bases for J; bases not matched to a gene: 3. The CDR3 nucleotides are TGTGCCAGCAGCCCCGGGACAGGGACAGATACGCAGTATTTT. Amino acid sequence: CASSPGTGTDTQYF.

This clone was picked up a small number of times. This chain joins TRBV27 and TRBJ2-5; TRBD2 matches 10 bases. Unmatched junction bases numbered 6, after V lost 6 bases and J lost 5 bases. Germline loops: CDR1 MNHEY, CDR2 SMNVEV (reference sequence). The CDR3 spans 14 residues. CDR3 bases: TGTGCCAGCAGGGCACTAGCGGGACCCGAGACCCAGTACTTC. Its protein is CASRALAGPETQYF.